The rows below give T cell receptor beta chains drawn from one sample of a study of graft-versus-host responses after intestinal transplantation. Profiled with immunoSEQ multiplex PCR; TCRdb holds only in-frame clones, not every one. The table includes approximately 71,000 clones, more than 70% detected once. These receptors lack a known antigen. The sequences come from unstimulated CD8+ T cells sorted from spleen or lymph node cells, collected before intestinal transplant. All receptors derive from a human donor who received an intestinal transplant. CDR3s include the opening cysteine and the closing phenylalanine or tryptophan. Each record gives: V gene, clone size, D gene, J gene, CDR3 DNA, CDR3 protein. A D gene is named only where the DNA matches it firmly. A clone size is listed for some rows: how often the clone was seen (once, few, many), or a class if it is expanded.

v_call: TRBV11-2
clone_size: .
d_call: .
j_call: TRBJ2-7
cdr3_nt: TGTGCCAGCAGCCCTGGACCCCCGGGGGTCTACGAGCAGTACTTC
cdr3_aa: CASSPGPPGVYEQYF

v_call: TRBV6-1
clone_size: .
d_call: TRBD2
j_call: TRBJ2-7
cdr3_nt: TGTGCCAGCAGTGTCGACTCCGGGGGGGAGCAGTACTTC
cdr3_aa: CASSVDSGGEQYF

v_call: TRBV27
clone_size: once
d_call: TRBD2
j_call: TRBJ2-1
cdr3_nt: TGTGCCAGCAGTTCGGGGGGTGAGCAGTTCTTC
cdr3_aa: CASSSGGEQFF

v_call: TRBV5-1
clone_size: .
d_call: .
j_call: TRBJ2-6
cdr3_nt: TGCGCCAGCAGCCCCGGACACCACTCTGGGGCCAACGTCCTGACTTTC
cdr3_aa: CASSPGHHSGANVLTF

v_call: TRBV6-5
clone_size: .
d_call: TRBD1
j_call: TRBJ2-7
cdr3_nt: TGTGCCAGCAGTTACTCCAGACAGGGCACCTACGAGCAGTACTTC
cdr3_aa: CASSYSRQGTYEQYF

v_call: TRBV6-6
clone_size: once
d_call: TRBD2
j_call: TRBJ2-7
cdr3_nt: TGTGCCCTTACACGGGTCCCGGGGGGAGAGGGTCACGAGCAGTACTTC
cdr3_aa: CALTRVPGGEGHEQYF

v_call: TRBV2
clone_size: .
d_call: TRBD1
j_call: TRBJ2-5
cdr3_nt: TGTGCCAGTGGACAGGGGGAGACCCAGTACTTC
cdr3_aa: CASGQGETQYF

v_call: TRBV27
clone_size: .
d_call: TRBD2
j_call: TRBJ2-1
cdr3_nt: TGTGCCAGCAGTCCACTGGATGGCGGGGGGGCCTGGGCTGAGCAGTTCTTC
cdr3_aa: CASSPLDGGGAWAEQFF

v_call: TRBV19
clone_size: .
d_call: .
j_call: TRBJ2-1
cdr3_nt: TGTGCCAGTAGACAGAGCTCCTACAATGAGCAGTTCTTC
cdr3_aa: CASRQSSYNEQFF

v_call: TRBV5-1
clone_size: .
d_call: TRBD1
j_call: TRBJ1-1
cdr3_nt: TGCGCCAGCAGACTCTACCCCGAGGGGGGACAGGGTATCACGTACACTGAAGCTTTCTTT
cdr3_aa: CASRLYPEGGQGITYTEAFF

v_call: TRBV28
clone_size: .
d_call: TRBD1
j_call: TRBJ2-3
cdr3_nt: TGTGCCAGCAGTTTCCCCGGCACAGGGGCAGATACGCAGTATTTT
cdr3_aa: CASSFPGTGADTQYF

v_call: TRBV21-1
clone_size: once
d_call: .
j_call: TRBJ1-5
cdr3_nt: TGTGCCACCAAAACAGGGGGAAGCAATCAGCCCCAGCATTTT
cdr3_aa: CATKTGGSNQPQHF

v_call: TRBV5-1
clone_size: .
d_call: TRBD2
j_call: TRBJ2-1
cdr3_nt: TGCGCCAGCAGCTTTCCGTCTAGCGGGAGTAATGAGCAGTTCTTC
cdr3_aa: CASSFPSSGSNEQFF

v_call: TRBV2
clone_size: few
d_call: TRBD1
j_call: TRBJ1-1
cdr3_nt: TGTGCCTGTGGACCGGGACAGGGATTTACGAAAACTGAAGCTTTCTTT
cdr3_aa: CACGPGQGFTKTEAFF

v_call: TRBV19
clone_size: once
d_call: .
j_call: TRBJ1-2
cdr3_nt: TGTGCCAGTAATGGTTTCCAGGGCCAACCTAGCGGTGGCTACACCTTC
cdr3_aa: CASNGFQGQPSGGYTF

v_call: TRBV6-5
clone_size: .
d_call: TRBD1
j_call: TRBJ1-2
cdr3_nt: TGTGCCAGCAGTTGGGGGACAGGGACCCCTGGAGGCTACACCTTC
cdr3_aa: CASSWGTGTPGGYTF

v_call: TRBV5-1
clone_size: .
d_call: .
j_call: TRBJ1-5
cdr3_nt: TGCGCCAGCAGCCCACAGGGCGCACAGCCCCAGCATTTT
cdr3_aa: CASSPQGAQPQHF

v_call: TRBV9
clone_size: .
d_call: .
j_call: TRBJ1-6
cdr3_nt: TGTGCCAGCAGCGCCGCCGGGGGATCACCCCTCCACTTT
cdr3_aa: CASSAAGGSPLHF

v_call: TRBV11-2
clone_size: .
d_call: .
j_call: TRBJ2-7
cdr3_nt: TGTGCCAGCAGCTGGGCAATTGGGCAGTTAACCTACGAGCAGTACTTC
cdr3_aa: CASSWAIGQLTYEQYF

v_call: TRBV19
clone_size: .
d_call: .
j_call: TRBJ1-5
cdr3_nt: TGTGCCAGTAGTATAGCGGCAGGGCGAGATCAGCCCCAGCATTTT
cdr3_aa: CASSIAAGRDQPQHF

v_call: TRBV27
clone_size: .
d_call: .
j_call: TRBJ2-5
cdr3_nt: TGTGCCAGCAGTTTTCTCCGAACAAAAGAGACCCAGTACTTC
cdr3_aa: CASSFLRTKETQYF

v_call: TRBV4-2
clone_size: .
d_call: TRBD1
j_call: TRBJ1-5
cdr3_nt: TGTGCCAGCAGCCAAGATAACCCTACAGGGGGTCAGCCCCAGCATTTT
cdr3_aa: CASSQDNPTGGQPQHF

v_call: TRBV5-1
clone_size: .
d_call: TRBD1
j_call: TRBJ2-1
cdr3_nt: TGCGCCAGCAGCTTGGACAGGGGGGTGTACAATGAGCAGTTCTTC
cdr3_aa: CASSLDRGVYNEQFF

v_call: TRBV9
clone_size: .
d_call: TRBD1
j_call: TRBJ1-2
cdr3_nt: TGTGCCAGCAGCCCTCATGACAGGGGGCAGAACTATGGCTACACCTTC
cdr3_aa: CASSPHDRGQNYGYTF

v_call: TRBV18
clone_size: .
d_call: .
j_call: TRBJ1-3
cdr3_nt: TGTGCCAGCTCACCGAACAGGGGAAACACCATATATTTT
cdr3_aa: CASSPNRGNTIYF

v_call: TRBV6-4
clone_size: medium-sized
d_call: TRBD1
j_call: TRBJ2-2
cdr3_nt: TGTGCCAGCAGTGACGGACAGGGGGCCGGGGAGCTGTTTTTT
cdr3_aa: CASSDGQGAGELFF

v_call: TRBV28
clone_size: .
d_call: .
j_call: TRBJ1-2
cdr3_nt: TGTGCCAGCAGTTCTCCAGGGGCTTGGGGCTACACCTTC
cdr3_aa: CASSSPGAWGYTF

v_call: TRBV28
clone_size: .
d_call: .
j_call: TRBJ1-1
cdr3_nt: TGTGCCAGCAGTTTAGGTCCTAGAACTGAAGCTTTCTTT
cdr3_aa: CASSLGPRTEAFF

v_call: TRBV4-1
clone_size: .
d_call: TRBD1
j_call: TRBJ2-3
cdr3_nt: TGCGCCAGCAGCCCGGGGACAGGGGAGATGGATACGCAGTATTTT
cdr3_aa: CASSPGTGEMDTQYF

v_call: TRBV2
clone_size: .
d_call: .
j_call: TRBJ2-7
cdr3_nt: TGTGCCAGCGAGGGGAGGACCTACGAGCAGTACTTC
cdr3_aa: CASEGRTYEQYF

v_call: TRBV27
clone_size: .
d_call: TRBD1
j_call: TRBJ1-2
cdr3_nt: TGTGCCAGCAGTTTATCGGGACAGGGAAGAAGCTATGGCTACACCTTC
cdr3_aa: CASSLSGQGRSYGYTF

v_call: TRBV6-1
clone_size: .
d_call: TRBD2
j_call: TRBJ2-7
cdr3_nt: TGTGCCAGCAGTGAAGGACTAGCGGGGGAACACTACGAGCAGTACTTC
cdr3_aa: CASSEGLAGEHYEQYF

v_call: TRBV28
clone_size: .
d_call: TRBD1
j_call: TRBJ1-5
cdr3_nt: TGTGCCAGCACCCCGACAGGGGAAGTGTATCAGCCCCAGCATTTT
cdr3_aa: CASTPTGEVYQPQHF

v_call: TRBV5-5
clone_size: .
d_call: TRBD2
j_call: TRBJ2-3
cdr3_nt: TGTGCCAGCAGCTCAATCGTAGTCGGGGGGGTCCAAGGGGAGTATTTT
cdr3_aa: CASSSIVVGGVQGEYF

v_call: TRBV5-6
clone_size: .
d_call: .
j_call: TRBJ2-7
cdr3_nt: TGTGCCAGCAGCTTCGGGACAAACGAGCAGTACTTC
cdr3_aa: CASSFGTNEQYF

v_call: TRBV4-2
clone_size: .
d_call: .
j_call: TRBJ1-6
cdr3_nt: TGTGCCAGCAGCCAAGAAGCACCCGGGGGGAGGTATTCACCCCTCCACTTT
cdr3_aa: CASSQEAPGGRYSPLHF

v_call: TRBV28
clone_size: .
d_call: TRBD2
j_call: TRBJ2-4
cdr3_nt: TGTGCCAGCAGTTTTCTGCGGGAGGGGGGAGCCATTCAGTACTTC
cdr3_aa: CASSFLREGGAIQYF

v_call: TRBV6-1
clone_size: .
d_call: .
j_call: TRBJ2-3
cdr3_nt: TGTGCCAGCAGTACTGAAGTCAGCACAGATACGCAGTATTTT
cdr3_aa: CASSTEVSTDTQYF

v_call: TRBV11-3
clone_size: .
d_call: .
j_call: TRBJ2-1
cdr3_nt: TGTGCCAGCAGCTTAGTAGTAAACAATGAGCAGTTCTTC
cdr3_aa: CASSLVVNNEQFF

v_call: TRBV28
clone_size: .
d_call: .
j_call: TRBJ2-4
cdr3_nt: TGTGCCAGCAGTATCTTACAAGGGGGTGAAAACATTCAGTACTTC
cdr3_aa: CASSILQGGENIQYF

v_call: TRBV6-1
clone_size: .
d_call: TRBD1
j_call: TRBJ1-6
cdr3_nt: TGTGCCAGCAGTGAATTCGGAGGGGGGGACAGGGGTAATTCACCCCTCCACTTT
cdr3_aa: CASSEFGGGDRGNSPLHF

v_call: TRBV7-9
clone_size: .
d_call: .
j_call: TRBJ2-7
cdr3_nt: TGTGCCAGCAGCTCCGGTCCCGAGCAGTACTTC
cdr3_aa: CASSSGPEQYF

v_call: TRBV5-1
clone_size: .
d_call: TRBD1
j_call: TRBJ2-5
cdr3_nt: TGCGCCAGCAGCGCTGGACAGGGGGAGGAGACCCAGTACTTC
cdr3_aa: CASSAGQGEETQYF

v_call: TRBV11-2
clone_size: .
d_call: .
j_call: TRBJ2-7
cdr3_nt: TGTGCCAGCAGCTCCGGGGGATTTTCCTACGAGCAGTACTTC
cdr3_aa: CASSSGGFSYEQYF

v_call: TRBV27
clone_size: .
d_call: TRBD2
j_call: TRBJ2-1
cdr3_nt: TGTGCCAGCAGTTTGGCTAGCGGGAGTTACAATGAGCAGTTCTTC
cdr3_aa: CASSLASGSYNEQFF

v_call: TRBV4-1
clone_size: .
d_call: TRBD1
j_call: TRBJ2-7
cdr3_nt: TGCGCCAGCAGCCAAGGACAGGGGGATATGTACGAGCAGTACTTC
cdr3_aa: CASSQGQGDMYEQYF

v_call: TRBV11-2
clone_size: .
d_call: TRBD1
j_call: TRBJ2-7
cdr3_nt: TGTGCCAGCAGCTTGGCCTCAGGGGGCGATCTCTACGAGCAGTACTTC
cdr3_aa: CASSLASGGDLYEQYF

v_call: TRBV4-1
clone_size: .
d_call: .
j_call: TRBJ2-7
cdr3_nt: TGCGCCAGCAGACTTGGGACTGAGACCTACGAGCAGTACTTC
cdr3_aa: CASRLGTETYEQYF

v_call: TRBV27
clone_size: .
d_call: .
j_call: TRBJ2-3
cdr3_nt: TGTGCCAGCAGTTTATACGGGACAGATACGCAGTATTTT
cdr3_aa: CASSLYGTDTQYF

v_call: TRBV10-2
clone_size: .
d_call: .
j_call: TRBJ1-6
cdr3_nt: TGCGCCAGCGTTAGCTCCTATAATTCACCCCTCCACTTT
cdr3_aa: CASVSSYNSPLHF

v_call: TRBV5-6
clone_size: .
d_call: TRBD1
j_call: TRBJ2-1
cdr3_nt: TGTGCCAGCAGACGGGGACAGGGGGCGATTTACAATGAGCAGTTCTTC
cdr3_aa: CASRRGQGAIYNEQFF

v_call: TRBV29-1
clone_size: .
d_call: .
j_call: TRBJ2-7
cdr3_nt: TGCAGCGTTGTAGGGGGGACAGTCGGCTACGAGCAGTACTTC
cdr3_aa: CSVVGGTVGYEQYF

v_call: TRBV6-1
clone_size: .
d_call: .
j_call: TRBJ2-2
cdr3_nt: TGTGCCAGCAGTGAAGGACTTGGGAACACCGGGGAGCTGTTTTTT
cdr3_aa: CASSEGLGNTGELFF

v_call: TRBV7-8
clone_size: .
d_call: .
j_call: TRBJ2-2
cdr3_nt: TGTGCCAGCAGAAGCCCCGGGGTTACCGGGGAGCTGTTTTTT
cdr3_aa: CASRSPGVTGELFF

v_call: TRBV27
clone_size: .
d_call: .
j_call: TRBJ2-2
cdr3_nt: TGTGCCAGCAGTGAGTACAGCTACACCGGGGAGCTGTTTTTT
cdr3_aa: CASSEYSYTGELFF

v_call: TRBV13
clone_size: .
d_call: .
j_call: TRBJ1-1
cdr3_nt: TGTGCCAGCAGCTCCCTCGGCAGGATGGACACTGAAGCTTTCTTT
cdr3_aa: CASSSLGRMDTEAFF

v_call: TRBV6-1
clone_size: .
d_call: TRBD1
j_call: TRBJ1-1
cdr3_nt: TGTGCCAGCAGTGAGACCACAACAGGGGGCTCCCCTGAAGCTTTCTTT
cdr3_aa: CASSETTTGGSPEAFF

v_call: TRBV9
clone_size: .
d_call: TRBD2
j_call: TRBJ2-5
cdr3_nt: TGTGCCAGCAGCGCCGGACTAGCGGGGGTTCAAGAGACCCAGTACTTC
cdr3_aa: CASSAGLAGVQETQYF

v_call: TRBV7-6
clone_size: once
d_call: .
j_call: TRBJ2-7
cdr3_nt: TGTGCCAGCAGTCGGGACGGAGGGAACGAGCAGTACTTC
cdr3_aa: CASSRDGGNEQYF